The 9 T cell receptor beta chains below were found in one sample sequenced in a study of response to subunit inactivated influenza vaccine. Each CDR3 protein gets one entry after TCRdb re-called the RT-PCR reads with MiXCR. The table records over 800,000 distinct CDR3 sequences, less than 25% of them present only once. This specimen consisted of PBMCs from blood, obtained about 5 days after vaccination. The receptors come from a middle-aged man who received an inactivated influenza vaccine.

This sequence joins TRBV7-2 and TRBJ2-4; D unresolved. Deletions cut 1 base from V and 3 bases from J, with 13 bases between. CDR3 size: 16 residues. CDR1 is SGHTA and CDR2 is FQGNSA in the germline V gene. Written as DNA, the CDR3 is TGTGCCAGCAGCTTAGGTTGGGGTCGAAGCAAAAACATTCAGTACTTC. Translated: CASSLGWGRSKNIQYF.

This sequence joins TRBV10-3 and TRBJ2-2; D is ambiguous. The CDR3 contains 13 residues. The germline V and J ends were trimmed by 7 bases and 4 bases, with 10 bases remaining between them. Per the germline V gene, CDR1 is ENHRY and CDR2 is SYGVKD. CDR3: CAIIETGTGELFF. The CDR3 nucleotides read TGTGCCATCATCGAGACGGGCACCGGGGAGCTGTTTTTT.

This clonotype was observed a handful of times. This CDR3 is CASSVAKSYPGVNEQFF. For the CDR3, the DNA is TGTGCCAGCAGCGTAGCCAAGAGCTACCCAGGGGTGAATGAGCAGTTCTTC. The chain links TRBV9 to TRBJ2-1, with D possibly TRBD1 on 6 matching bases. Trimming took off 0 bases at V and 7 bases at J, with 20 bases between the two ends. CDR1 and CDR2 (germline): SGDLS, YYNGEE. The CDR3 is made up of 17 amino acids.

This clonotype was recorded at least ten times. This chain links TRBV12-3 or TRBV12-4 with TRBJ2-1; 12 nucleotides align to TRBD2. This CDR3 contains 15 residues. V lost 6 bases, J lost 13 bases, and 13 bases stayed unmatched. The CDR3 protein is CASRSGLAGGPTQFF. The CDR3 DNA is TGTGCCAGCAGGTCGGGACTAGCGGGTGGACCTACCCAGTTCTTC.

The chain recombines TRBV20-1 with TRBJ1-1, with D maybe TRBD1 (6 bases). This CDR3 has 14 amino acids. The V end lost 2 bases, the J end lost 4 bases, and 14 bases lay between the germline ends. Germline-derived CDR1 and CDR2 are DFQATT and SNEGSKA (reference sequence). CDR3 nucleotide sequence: TGCAGTGCTAGACTCAGGGGCGGGGGCACTGAAGCTTTCTTT. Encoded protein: CSARLRGGGTEAFF.

The CDR3 DNA follows: TGCAGTGCTAGTCGAAGGGGAGTCAATCAGCCCCAGCATTTT. It yields the protein CSASRRGVNQPQHF. The chain links TRBV20-1 to TRBJ1-5; D may be TRBD1 (5 bases). Looked up from germline, CDR1 is DFQATT and CDR2 is SNEGSKA (reference sequence). Trimming pared 3 bases from V and 3 bases from J, leaving 12 bases between. CDR3 size: 14 residues.

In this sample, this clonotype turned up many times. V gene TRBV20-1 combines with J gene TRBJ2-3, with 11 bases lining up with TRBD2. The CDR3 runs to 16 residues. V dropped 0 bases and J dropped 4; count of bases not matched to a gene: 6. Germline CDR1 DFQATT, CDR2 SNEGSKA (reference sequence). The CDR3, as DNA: TGCAGTGCTAGAGATTCTAGCGGGAGGTGGTCAGATACGCAGTATTTT. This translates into CSARDSSGRWSDTQYF.

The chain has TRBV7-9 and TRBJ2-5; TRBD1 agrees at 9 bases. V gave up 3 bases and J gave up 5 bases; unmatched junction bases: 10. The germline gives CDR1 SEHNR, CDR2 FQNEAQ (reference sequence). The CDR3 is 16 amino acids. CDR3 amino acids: CASSFGDREWVETQYF. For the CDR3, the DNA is TGTGCCAGCAGCTTCGGGGACAGGGAGTGGGTCGAGACCCAGTACTTC.

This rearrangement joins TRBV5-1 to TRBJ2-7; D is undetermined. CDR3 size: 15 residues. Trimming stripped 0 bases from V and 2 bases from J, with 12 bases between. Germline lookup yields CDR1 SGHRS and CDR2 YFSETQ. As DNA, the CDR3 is TGCGCCAGCAGCTTGGAGGTGGCAGGAGCCTACGAGCAGTACTTC. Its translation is CASSLEVAGAYEQYF.